These 28 T cell receptor beta chains were all obtained from the same sample, sequenced in a study of regulatory T cells in long-lasting Graves disease. Researchers made TCR beta libraries by using iRepertoire HTBI primers and running Arm-PCR on CDR3 regions. From the multiplex PCR reads, TCRdb called clonotypes with MiXCR, one entry per CDR3 protein. The sample shows 540,000 or so distinct CDR3 sequences, roughly 13% of them seen only once. Time point reported: newly diagnosed GD, antithyroid drugs for less than 3 months. The TCR library used RNA extracted from PBMCs. These data also featured in a second study, about T cells in Graves' hyperthyroidism and ophthalmopathy.

The specimen comprised peripheral blood mononuclear cells (PBMCs), sampled at new diagnosis, from a patient treated with antithyroid drugs. The receptor set was obtained from a man younger than 40 with Graves disease.

This clonotype was seen repeatedly, ten times or more. The J gene is TRBJ1-1, the V gene TRBV30, with a weak D call TRBD1 (5 bases). V was cut by 1 base and J by 2 bases, with 8 bases left in between. Per the germline V gene, CDR1 is GTSNPN and CDR2 is SVGIG (reference sequence). This CDR3 contains 13 residues. The CDR3 here is CAWSGQQNTEAFF. The CDR3, as DNA: TGTGCCTGGAGTGGACAGCAAAACACTGAAGCTTTCTTT.

Many counts were recorded for this clonotype. The chain employs TRBV2 and TRBJ2-4; D ambiguous. V was shortened by 4 bases and J by 0 bases, with 7 bases between the two germline ends. Per germline, CDR1 SNHLY and CDR2 FYNNEI. The CDR3 runs 14 residues. The CDR3 nucleotides read TGTGCCAGCAGTGGGCGACTAGCCAAAAACATTCAGTACTTC. It is translated as CASSGRLAKNIQYF.

This clonotype was detected many times. The chain combines TRBV12-3 or TRBV12-4 with TRBJ2-5, with no clear D. The CDR3 runs 13 residues. Trimming stripped 3 bases from V and 5 bases from J, with 10 bases between. The CDR3 nucleotides read TGTGCCAGCAGTTTCGAGGTGTGGGAGACCCAGTACTTC. Its protein is CASSFEVWETQYF.

Many counts were recorded for this clonotype. The CDR3: CASSYGRNTEAFF. CDR3 coding DNA: TGTGCCAGCAGTTACGGGAGGAACACTGAAGCTTTCTTT. The J gene is TRBJ1-1, the V gene TRBV6-2 or TRBV6-3, with D unclear. Per the germline V gene, CDR1 is MNHEY and CDR2 is SVGEGT. The CDR3 covers 13 residues. V was shortened by 2 bases and J by 1 base, with 5 bases between the two germline ends.

The chain employs TRBV4-1 and TRBJ1-1; D possibly corresponds to TRBD1 (5 bases). V was trimmed by 1 base and J by 10 bases, leaving 10 bases between them. The CDR3 extends over 12 amino acids. Germline assignment: CDR1 MGHRA and CDR2 YSYEKL. CDR3 nucleotide sequence: TGCGCCAGCAGCCAAGTGGGGGAGGCAGCTTTCTTT. This sequence encodes CASSQVGEAAFF.

This clonotype was seen many times. The chain carries TRBV2 and TRBJ2-1; 8 bases align to TRBD1. The CDR3 runs to 14 residues. Looked up from germline, CDR1 is SNHLY and CDR2 is FYNNEI. After removal of 8 bases from V and 6 bases from J, the junction contained 9 bases not matched to a gene. The CDR3 here is CASQWTGPANEQFF. In nucleotides, the CDR3 is TGTGCCAGCCAATGGACAGGGCCTGCCAATGAGCAGTTCTTC.

On this clonotype: At one end, the junction sequence differs from germline, possibly due to a read error. The chain combines TRBV5-6 with TRBJ2-2, with D possibly being TRBD2 (6 bases). Germline assignment: CDR1 SGHDT and CDR2 YYEEEE. CDR3 length equals 18 residues. The CDR3 spells CASSLGVSGAANTGEQFF. In DNA form, the CDR3 reads TGTGCCAGCAGCTTAGGGGTTAGCGGCGCGGCGAACACCGGGGAGCAGTTTTTT.

This clonotype was detected many times. This chain joins TRBV25-1 and TRBJ2-7, with a possible D match to TRBD2 (6 bases). The germline V gene encodes CDR1 MGHDK and CDR2 SYGVNS. V lost 2 bases and J 5 bases, leaving 22 bases between the germline ends. The CDR3 sequence is 17 residues long. For the CDR3, the DNA is TGTGCCAGCAGTGAAAGGTCCGGCGGGACCCTTACGGACGAGCAGTACTTC. Its translation is CASSERSGGTLTDEQYF.

This clonotype has ten or more counts. The rearrangement joins TRBV27 to TRBJ1-1; a possible D gene is TRBD1 (6 bases). V dropped 2 bases and J dropped 1 base, with 11 bases sitting between them. This CDR3 spans 15 amino acids. From germline, CDR1 is MNHEY and CDR2 SMNVEV (reference sequence). CDR3 amino acids: CASSLLGAWNTEAFF. CDR3 bases: TGTGCCAGCAGTTTACTGGGGGCCTGGAACACTGAAGCTTTCTTT.

A few counts support this clonotype. The chain combines TRBV10-3 with TRBJ2-3; D not certain. Trimming took off 7 bases at V and 2 bases at J, with 7 bases between the two ends. Germline V CDR1 and CDR2: ENHRY, SYGVKD. The CDR3 totals 12 residues. The CDR3 protein is CAITSSTDTQYF. The CDR3 coding sequence is TGTGCCATCACCTCTTCCACAGATACGCAGTATTTT.

The genes are TRBV19 and TRBJ1-2; 9 bases map to TRBD1. The CDR3 contains 14 residues. The germline V gene encodes CDR1 LNHDA and CDR2 SQIVND (reference sequence). V lost 5 bases, J lost 7 bases, and 8 bases stayed unmatched. The CDR3 sequence is CASSVDRGVRGYTF. CDR3 DNA sequence: TGTGCCAGTAGTGTCGACAGGGGGGTTCGTGGCTACACCTTC.

This clonotype was picked up a small number of times. V is TRBV3-1 and J is TRBJ2-5; weak D call: TRBD2 (5 bases). Germline CDR1 reads LGHDT; CDR2 reads YNNKEL (reference sequence). This CDR3 has 15 amino acids. V was pared by 0 bases and J by 5 bases, with 13 bases between. As DNA, the CDR3 is TGTGCCAGCAGCCAAGATTTGGCATGGAGGGAGACCCAGTACTTC. Its translation is CASSQDLAWRETQYF.

This clonotype was observed a few times. The chain recombines TRBV5-1 with TRBJ1-4, with a weak D call TRBD1 (5 bases). The ends were cut back, 3 bases at V and 2 bases at J, with 17 bases in the middle. Germline lookup yields CDR1 SGHRS and CDR2 YFSETQ. This CDR3 is 17 amino acids long. DNA for the CDR3: TGCGCCAGCAGCTCCGCCCCGGCCGGGGGGACTAATGAAAAACTGTTTTTT. Its protein product is CASSSAPAGGTNEKLFF.

The J gene is TRBJ2-7, the V gene TRBV5-1, with TRBD2 matching over 9 bases. The CDR3 has 16 residues. With 9 bases clipped from V and 2 bases from J, the junction kept 15 bases outside the gene matches. Germline V gene lookup returns CDR1 SGHRS and CDR2 YFSETQ. The CDR3 DNA follows: TGCGCCAACTACGAAAAGGGAGCGGGAGGCCCCTACGAGCAGTACTTC. It encodes CANYEKGAGGPYEQYF.

There are many counts of this clonotype. This rearrangement joins TRBV24-1 to TRBJ2-2, with 9 bases identical to TRBD2. Trimming removed 3 bases from V and 6 bases from J; junction bases left unmatched: 13. The germline V gene encodes CDR1 KGHDR and CDR2 SFDVKD. The CDR3 runs to 18 residues. The CDR3 DNA reads TGTGCCACCAGTGATCAACCGGGACTAGCTCCCGATTCCGGGGAGCTGTTTTTT. It specifies CATSDQPGLAPDSGELFF.

This clonotype has just a few counts. This chain links TRBV20-1 with TRBJ2-5; TRBD2 agrees at 7 bases. Trimming took 4 bases from V and 2 from J; bases not matched to a gene: 1. There are 12 residues in the CDR3. Germline V gives CDR1 DFQATT, CDR2 SNEGSKA (reference sequence). Here the CDR3 reads CSAKLAQETQYF. The CDR3 DNA sequence: TGCAGTGCTAAACTAGCGCAAGAGACCCAGTACTTC.

The rearrangement uses TRBV7-9 and TRBJ2-5; TRBD2 matches at 13 bases. Germline trimming cut 6 bases from V and 7 bases from J; bases unmatched to any gene: 5. Germline V gives CDR1 SEHNR, CDR2 FQNEAQ (reference sequence). The CDR3 is 14 amino acids. The CDR3 region has the DNA TGTGCCAGCAGTGGACTAGCGGGGGTGTTGACCCAGTACTTC. This sequence encodes CASSGLAGVLTQYF.

This clonotype was found once. Given a far larger clone just one base away, this is likely a sequencing read error. This chain uses TRBV27 with TRBJ1-5, with no clear D. Per germline, CDR1 MNHEY and CDR2 SMNVEV (reference sequence). The length of the CDR3 is 11 residues. CDR3: CASSFGQPQQF. The CDR3 nucleotides are TGTGCCAGCAGTTTTGGTCAGCCCCAGCAGTTT.

This clonotype has a count of ten or more. The chain is built from TRBV5-1 and TRBJ1-4, with a tentative D call TRBD1 (6 bases). The CDR3 runs to 15 residues. Germline V CDR1 and CDR2: SGHRS, YFSETQ. Trimming took 4 bases from V and 3 from J, leaving 13 bases between them. This chain's CDR3 is CASSPGQSANEKLFF. The DNA for the CDR3 is TGCGCCAGCAGCCCTGGACAGTCAGCTAATGAAAAACTGTTTTTT.

On this clonotype itself: One junction end does not reproduce the germline sequence, and a read error may be involved. The rearrangement links TRBV5-1 to TRBJ2-7; 12 bases agree with TRBD2. Germline loops: CDR1 SGHRS, CDR2 YFSETQ. The CDR3 loop spans 16 amino acids. The CDR3 loop is CASSVETSGSSSEQYF. The CDR3 DNA is TGCGCCAGCAGCGTCGAGACTAGCGGGAGTTCCTCCGAGCAGTACTTC.

The sample holds a few counts of this clonotype. Here the CDR3 DNA reads TGTGCCTGGAGTAAAGGGTTCCCTTCCTACACCATATATTTT. Protein: CAWSKGFPSYTIYF. V and J are TRBV30 and TRBJ1-3, with unresolved D. Trimming stripped 2 bases from V and 8 bases from J, with 16 bases between. The CDR3 sequence is 14 residues long. From germline, CDR1 is GTSNPN and CDR2 SVGIG (reference sequence).

Many counts were recorded for this clonotype. This chain joins TRBV27 and TRBJ2-5; no definite D call. V was trimmed by 5 bases and J by 5 bases, leaving 6 bases between them. Germline CDR1 is MNHEY and CDR2 is SMNVEV (reference sequence). The CDR3 runs 11 residues. The CDR3 sequence is CASSNGETQYF. For the CDR3, the DNA is TGTGCCAGCAGTAACGGGGAGACCCAGTACTTC.

This clonotype was seen ten or more times. This chain connects TRBV5-1 to TRBJ1-4, with TRBD1 matching over 12 bases. Trimming removed 6 bases from V and 3 bases from J; junction bases left unmatched: 9. The germline V gene encodes CDR1 SGHRS and CDR2 YFSETQ. The CDR3 consists of 17 residues. The CDR3 spells CASMSGQGAVANEKLFF. In DNA, the CDR3 is TGCGCCAGCATGTCGGGACAGGGGGCAGTGGCTAATGAAAAACTGTTTTTT.

This clonotype was picked up many times. The V gene is TRBV6-2 or TRBV6-3, the J gene TRBJ2-5; 13 bases line up with TRBD2. The CDR3 consists of 18 residues. Germline CDR1 and CDR2: MNHEY and SVGEGT. The ends lost 4 bases at V and 5 bases at J; junction bases unmatched: 13. CDR3 DNA: TGTGCCAGCAGTTCCCGGACTAGCGGGAGTATTGAGAAGGAGACCCAGTACTTC. Translation: CASSSRTSGSIEKETQYF.

Many counts were recorded for this clonotype. This chain uses TRBV18 with TRBJ2-5, with 10 bases matching TRBD2. Germline-derived CDR1 and CDR2 are KGHSH and LQKENI. Unmatched junction bases numbered 10, after V lost 2 bases and J lost 4 bases. The CDR3 sequence is 17 residues long. The CDR3 DNA follows: TGTGCCAGCTCACCATCCCAAGTGGGACTAGCGCGAGAGACCCAGTACTTC. Residues: CASSPSQVGLARETQYF.

This clonotype was seen repeatedly, ten times or more. The chain joins TRBV12-3 or TRBV12-4 to TRBJ2-3; D call uncertain. Trimming left V 4 bases short and J 2 bases short, with 4 bases between. The CDR3 runs 12 residues. The DNA for the CDR3 is TGTGCCAGCAGTTGGGCCACAGATACGCAGTATTTT. This codes for CASSWATDTQYF.

The rearrangement links TRBV19 to TRBJ2-1, with 12 positions matching TRBD2. Trimming at V came to 4 bases and at J to 7 bases, leaving 5 bases not matched to a gene. The CDR3 is 15 amino acids. CDR1 LNHDA and CDR2 SQIVND come from the germline V gene (reference sequence). The CDR3 sequence is CASSRETSGRNEQFF. As DNA, the CDR3 is TGTGCCAGTAGTAGGGAGACTAGCGGGAGAAATGAGCAGTTCTTC.

This clonotype came up many times. The CDR3, as DNA: TGTGCCAGCGAAGGGGAAAAACAGCCCCAGCATTTT. Amino acids: CASEGEKQPQHF. J is TRBJ1-5 and V is TRBV28, with D possibly matching TRBD1 (5 bases). Trimming removed 8 bases at V and 7 bases at J, with 12 bases between. The CDR3 runs to 12 residues. Germline-derived CDR1 and CDR2 are MDHEN and SYDVKM. The variable domain in full, with the rest retrieved from reference TRBV28 and TRBJ1-5, is DVKVTQSSRYLVKRTGEKVFLECVQDMDHENMFWYRQDPGLGLRLIYFSYDVKMKEKGDIPEGYSVSREKKERFSLILESASTNQTSMYLCASEGEKQPQHFGDGTRLSIL.